This T cell receptor beta chain originates from a study of identical twins. In its sample, this clonotype was seen a few times. Its specificity is not known. Findings of the study overall: In beta out-of-frame sequences, the excess sharing between twins was weaker.

TCRdb itself ran the 5' RACE reads through MiXCR, one entry per CDR3 protein. This sample yields 700,000 to 950,000 distinct CDR3 sequences, of which around 12% are seen a single time; around 1.6% belongs to the top ten. The CDR3 spans 16 residues. The junction had 15 bases not matched to a gene; V was cut back by 10 bases and J by 6 bases. The same sample was also studied in work on yellow fever vaccine responses in identical twins.

This clonotype was obtained from a woman younger than 35 in good health. The sequencing sample was made of PBMCs. The rearrangement joins TRBV12-3 or TRBV12-4 to TRBJ2-2; 9 bases fit TRBD2. CDR3 residues: CATGIWLAGSSGELFF. The CDR3 DNA reads as TGTGCCACGGGGATCTGGCTAGCGGGGAGTTCCGGGGAGCTGTTTTTT.